This is a list of T cell receptor beta chains from one sample in a study of radiotherapy plus CTLA-4 blockade in lung cancer. TCRdb's table, derived via immunoSEQ multiplex PCR, lists solely in-frame clones and lacks some. The table lists some 94,000 clones, roughly 80% of them singletons, with about a quarter in the top ten. Sequences were derived from peripheral blood, sampled from a patient treated with radiotherapy plus ipilimumab. These receptors were obtained from a human donor with non-small cell lung cancer that progressed on radiotherapy plus ipilimumab. CDR3s include the opening cysteine and the closing phenylalanine or tryptophan. Expanded clones get a size class; other rows say once, few or many, or leave the size out.

v_call: TRBV5-6
clone_size: few
j_call: TRBJ2-1
cdr3_aa: CASSVAGGPYNEQFF

v_call: TRBV5-1
clone_size: once
j_call: TRBJ2-1
cdr3_aa: CASSLEDEQFF

v_call: TRBV6-6
clone_size: -
j_call: TRBJ1-2
cdr3_aa: CASSRGTAGYGYTF

v_call: TRBV6-5
clone_size: -
j_call: TRBJ2-3
cdr3_aa: CASSKDITDTQYF

v_call: TRBV7-8
clone_size: -
j_call: TRBJ2-2
cdr3_aa: CASSYPERRNTGELFF

v_call: TRBV19
clone_size: few
j_call: TRBJ2-7
cdr3_aa: CASSPGHYEQYF

v_call: TRBV6-4
clone_size: few
j_call: TRBJ2-7
cdr3_aa: CASSGGLAGNYEQYF

v_call: TRBV10-1
clone_size: -
j_call: TRBJ2-1
cdr3_aa: CASSEGKGLGTSGSHEQFF

v_call: TRBV21-1
clone_size: few
j_call: TRBJ2-7
cdr3_aa: CASSKQGSFYEQYF

v_call: TRBV6-6
clone_size: -
j_call: TRBJ1-2
cdr3_aa: CASSSNQGADGGYTF

v_call: TRBV28
clone_size: -
j_call: TRBJ2-5
cdr3_aa: CASTGGGEKETQYF

v_call: TRBV28
clone_size: once
j_call: TRBJ1-2
cdr3_aa: CASSGKTANYGYTF

v_call: TRBV10-3
clone_size: -
j_call: TRBJ2-5
cdr3_aa: CAISESEGLSETQYF

v_call: TRBV15
clone_size: few
j_call: TRBJ1-2
cdr3_aa: CATSRDKGLYLGYTF

v_call: TRBV2
clone_size: -
j_call: TRBJ1-5
cdr3_aa: CASSDRGGYSNQPQHF

v_call: TRBV11-2
clone_size: -
j_call: TRBJ1-1
cdr3_aa: CASSLESGNTEAFF

v_call: TRBV9
clone_size: -
j_call: TRBJ2-6
cdr3_aa: CASSVGQGRFSGANVLTF

v_call: TRBV10-1
clone_size: -
j_call: TRBJ2-1
cdr3_aa: CASSEGGRAGNEQFF

v_call: TRBV7-6
clone_size: -
j_call: TRBJ1-1
cdr3_aa: CASRKNKGQRNTEAFF

v_call: TRBV28
clone_size: -
j_call: TRBJ1-3
cdr3_aa: CASSSPQTRKDF

v_call: TRBV28
clone_size: -
j_call: TRBJ1-1
cdr3_aa: CASSYPEGWTEAFF

v_call: TRBV5-6
clone_size: -
j_call: TRBJ2-3
cdr3_aa: CASDNRRLAGTDTQYF

v_call: TRBV7-8
clone_size: -
j_call: TRBJ2-1
cdr3_aa: CASRKGLAGVNNEQFF

v_call: TRBV18
clone_size: -
j_call: TRBJ1-1
cdr3_aa: CASSRDQGTEAFF

v_call: TRBV6-1
clone_size: few
j_call: TRBJ1-1
cdr3_aa: CASSEGASRVVTEAFF

v_call: TRBV4-1
clone_size: -
j_call: TRBJ1-2
cdr3_aa: CASSQIGGDYGYTF

v_call: TRBV7-6
clone_size: -
j_call: TRBJ2-2
cdr3_aa: CASSLTSGTGELFF

v_call: TRBV5-1
clone_size: -
j_call: TRBJ1-2
cdr3_aa: CASSSGQGVGYTF

v_call: TRBV30
clone_size: -
j_call: TRBJ2-5
cdr3_aa: CAWNLLGLAGAETQYF

v_call: TRBV30
clone_size: -
j_call: TRBJ2-2
cdr3_aa: CAWSPSGRENTGELFF

v_call: TRBV13
clone_size: few
j_call: TRBJ2-6
cdr3_aa: CASSIQGAGANVLTF

v_call: TRBV4-2
clone_size: -
j_call: TRBJ2-2
cdr3_aa: CASSPLDGPGELFF

v_call: TRBV23-1
clone_size: -
j_call: TRBJ2-7
cdr3_aa: CATPRGYEQYF

v_call: TRBV20-1
clone_size: -
j_call: TRBJ2-4
cdr3_aa: CSAFKNIQYF

v_call: TRBV7-9
clone_size: -
j_call: TRBJ2-2
cdr3_aa: CASRPFTGTVYSGELFF

v_call: TRBV29-1
clone_size: -
j_call: TRBJ2-3
cdr3_aa: CSSLAGGPNTDTQYF

v_call: TRBV10-1
clone_size: -
j_call: TRBJ2-3
cdr3_aa: CASSEADTQYF

v_call: TRBV6-1
clone_size: -
j_call: TRBJ1-3
cdr3_aa: CASSETHSGNTIYF

v_call: TRBV6-5
clone_size: few
j_call: TRBJ1-3
cdr3_aa: CASSPGGSGNTIYF

v_call: TRBV6-6
clone_size: -
j_call: TRBJ2-3
cdr3_aa: CASSYSRLAVTDTQYF

v_call: TRBV9
clone_size: -
j_call: TRBJ2-1
cdr3_aa: CASSVGWIIGEQFF

v_call: TRBV6-6
clone_size: -
j_call: TRBJ1-4
cdr3_aa: CASSDHEATNEKLFF

v_call: TRBV27
clone_size: -
j_call: TRBJ2-2
cdr3_aa: CASSLDRAGLFF

v_call: TRBV2
clone_size: once
j_call: TRBJ2-1
cdr3_aa: CASSISNEQFF

v_call: TRBV27
clone_size: -
j_call: TRBJ2-7
cdr3_aa: CASCWDGGWEQYF

v_call: TRBV6-1
clone_size: -
j_call: TRBJ1-5
cdr3_aa: CASRGPGSESQPQHF

v_call: TRBV15
clone_size: once
j_call: TRBJ1-5
cdr3_aa: CATSRDQTGQNQPQHF

v_call: TRBV7-3
clone_size: -
j_call: TRBJ2-7
cdr3_aa: CASSLIGSTNEQYF

v_call: TRBV9
clone_size: few
j_call: TRBJ2-1
cdr3_aa: CASSVEDRQSSYNEQFF

v_call: TRBV9
clone_size: -
j_call: TRBJ2-1
cdr3_aa: CASSLYQWDRNEQFF

v_call: TRBV20-1
clone_size: -
j_call: TRBJ2-3
cdr3_aa: CSASSGDTQYF

v_call: TRBV5-5
clone_size: -
j_call: TRBJ2-6
cdr3_aa: CASSPGDISGANVLTF

v_call: TRBV28
clone_size: once
j_call: TRBJ1-5
cdr3_aa: CASSSTGGTGLQPQHF

v_call: TRBV5-1
clone_size: -
j_call: TRBJ2-5
cdr3_aa: CASSLFRLGTGVVEETQYF

v_call: TRBV4-1
clone_size: -
j_call: TRBJ2-7
cdr3_aa: CASSQEIAGGFYEQYF

v_call: TRBV5-1
clone_size: -
j_call: TRBJ2-7
cdr3_aa: CASSLSTVRGDEQYF